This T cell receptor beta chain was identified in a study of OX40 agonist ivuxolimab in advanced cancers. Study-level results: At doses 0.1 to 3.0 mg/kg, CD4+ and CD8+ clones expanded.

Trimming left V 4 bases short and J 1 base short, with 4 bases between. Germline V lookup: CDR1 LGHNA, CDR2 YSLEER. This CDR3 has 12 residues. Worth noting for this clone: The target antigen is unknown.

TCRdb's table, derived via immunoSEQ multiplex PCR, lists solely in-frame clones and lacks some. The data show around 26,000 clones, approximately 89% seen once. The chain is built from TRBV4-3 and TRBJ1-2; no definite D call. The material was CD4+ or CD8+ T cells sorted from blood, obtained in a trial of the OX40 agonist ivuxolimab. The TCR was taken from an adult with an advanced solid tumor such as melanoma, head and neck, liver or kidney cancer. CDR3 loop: CASSPDNYGYTF. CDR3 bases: TGCGCCAGCAGCCCAGATAACTATGGCTACACCTTC.